This record concerns one TCR beta chain sequence. No cognate antigen has been identified for it. There are no base qualities to consult, and no much larger clone falls within one base. The source of the sample is a study of glioma-infiltrating T cells after dendritic cell vaccination (dated by TCRdb to about 2016). A note on the overall study: Of the 15 glioblastoma patients in the cohort, all drawn from Phase I and II dendritic cell vaccination trials, 9 were newly diagnosed and 6 had recurrent disease. Between about 2003 and 2012, patients were given autologous tumor lysate-pulsed dendritic cell vaccination. To make the vaccine, monocyte-derived dendritic cells were cultured for seven to eight days with IL-4 and GM-CSF and then pulsed overnight with autologous tumor lysate. Each patient was given three intradermal dendritic cell vaccine injections, spaced two weeks apart, in the arm below the axilla. In glioblastoma patients vaccinated with dendritic cells, deep sequencing of TCR beta CDR3 regions served to measure tumor-infiltrating lymphocyte content and to compare repertoires between tumor and blood. Survival after dendritic cell vaccination was correlated with TCR sequencing metrics such as TIL content and the overlap between tumor and blood repertoires.

To be selected, patients needed enough residual fresh-frozen tumor tissue and more than two years of available survival data. Although molecular status otherwise differed among the glioblastoma patients, no patient had an isocitrate dehydrogenase mutation. PBMC were collected before vaccination, two weeks after the third vaccination, and at tumor progression when it occurred. The Qiagen DNeasy Blood extraction Kit was used to extract genomic DNA. Taken from the germline V gene, the CDR1 and CDR2 loops are SGHTA and FQGNSA. Trimming takes 1 base off V and 4 bases off J; junction bases not matched to a gene: 3. The CDR3 measures 15 amino acids from cysteine to phenylalanine. Only the CDR3 portion is preserved as DNA: 45 bases, with reading frame beginning at the first base. Overall study results and their limits: The cohort was small and heterogeneous, with few patients having full blood and tumor sets and even fewer initial-recurrent tumor pairs. After dendritic cell vaccination, a higher estimated pretreatment TIL content predicted longer time to progression and overall survival. TCR clonality showed no direct relationship with survival, which suggests that a diverse polyclonal response may matter. The three-group TCR overlap response model was characterized as speculative, and prospective validation of the model was stated to be required.

The immunoSEQ assay amplified TCRB CDR3 regions from 1.5 to 2.5 micrograms of genomic DNA, or from all available DNA when less than that amount was available. The multiplex PCR employed 60 forward primers targeting TCR V beta segments and 13 reverse primers targeting J beta segments. To estimate the number of reads per starting template, synthetic control templates were added to each sample at limiting dilution. Reads of 87 bp were generated by sequencing on the Illumina HiSeq System. Under the source paper's analysis protocol: PCR and sequencing errors were removed by a nearest neighbor algorithm that merged closely related sequences. TCR overlap was defined as the percentage of unique tumor TCR beta sequences that were also present in the same patient's peripheral blood. The table comes from immuneACCESS by way of TCRdb, which keeps in-frame sequences with V and J called. Part of the clones is missing from these tables; in studies checked, under half for an unresolved V gene and the rest for unknown reasons. D and trimming come from the DNA, and the V and J calls and clone size come from that table. In this sample the table shows around 97,000 clones, roughly 76% of which occur a single time. The top ten hold about 12% of the sample.

The rearrangement combines TRBV7-2 with TRBJ1-5, and TRBD1 matches 8 of the central bases. The sequence derives from a human donor with glioblastoma. Sample: blood, taken before dendritic cell vaccination. This receptor carries the CDR3 CASSLDRGGNQPQHF. The nucleotide sequence is TGTGCCAGCAGCTTAGACAGGGGGGGAAATCAGCCCCAGCATTTT.